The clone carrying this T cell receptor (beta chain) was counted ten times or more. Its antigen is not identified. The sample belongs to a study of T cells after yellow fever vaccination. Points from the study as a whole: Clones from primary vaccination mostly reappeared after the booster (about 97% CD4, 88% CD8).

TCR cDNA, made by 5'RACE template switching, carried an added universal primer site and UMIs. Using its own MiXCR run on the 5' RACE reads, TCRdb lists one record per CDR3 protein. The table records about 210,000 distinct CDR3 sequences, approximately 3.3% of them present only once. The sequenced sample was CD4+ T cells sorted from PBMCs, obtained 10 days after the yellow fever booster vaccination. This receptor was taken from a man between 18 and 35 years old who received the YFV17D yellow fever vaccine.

CDR3 protein: CASSLIGKPQHF. The CDR3 DNA is TGTGCCAGCAGCTTGATAGGGAAGCCCCAGCATTTT. The chain carries TRBV7-2 and TRBJ1-5; D ambiguous. The CDR3 spans 12 residues. Trimming removed 3 bases from V and 8 bases from J, with 8 bases in between. Germline V gives CDR1 SGHTA, CDR2 FQGNSA.